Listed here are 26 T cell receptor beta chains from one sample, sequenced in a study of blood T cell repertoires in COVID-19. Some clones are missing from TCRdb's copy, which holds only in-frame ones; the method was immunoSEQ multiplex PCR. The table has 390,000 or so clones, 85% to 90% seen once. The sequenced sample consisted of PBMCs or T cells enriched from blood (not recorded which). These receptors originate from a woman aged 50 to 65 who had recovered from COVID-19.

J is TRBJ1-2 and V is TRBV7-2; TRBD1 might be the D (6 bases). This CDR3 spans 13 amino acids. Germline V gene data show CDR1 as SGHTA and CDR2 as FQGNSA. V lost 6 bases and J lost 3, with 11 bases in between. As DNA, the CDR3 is TGTGCCAGCAGGAAGGGGGGGGACTATGGCTACACCTTC. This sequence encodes CASRKGGDYGYTF.

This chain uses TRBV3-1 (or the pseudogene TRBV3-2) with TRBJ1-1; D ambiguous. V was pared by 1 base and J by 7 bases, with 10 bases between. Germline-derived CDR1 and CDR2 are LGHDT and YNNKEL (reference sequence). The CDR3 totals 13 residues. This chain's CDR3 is CASSQGGPVEAFF. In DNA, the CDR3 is TGTGCCAGCAGCCAAGGCGGGCCGGTTGAAGCTTTCTTT.

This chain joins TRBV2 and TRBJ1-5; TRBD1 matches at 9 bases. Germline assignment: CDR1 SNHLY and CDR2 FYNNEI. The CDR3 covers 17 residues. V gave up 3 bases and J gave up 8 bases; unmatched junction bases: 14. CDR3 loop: CASSDGQGPFNVEPQHF. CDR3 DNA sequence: TGTGCCAGCAGTGACGGACAGGGGCCGTTCAATGTAGAGCCCCAGCATTTT.

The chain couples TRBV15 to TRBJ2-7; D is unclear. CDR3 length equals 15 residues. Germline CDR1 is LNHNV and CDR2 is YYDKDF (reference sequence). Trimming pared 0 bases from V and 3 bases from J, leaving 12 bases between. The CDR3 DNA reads TGTGCCACCAGCAGAGATTTTTCGGGTAGCTACGAGCAGTACTTC. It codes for CATSRDFSGSYEQYF.

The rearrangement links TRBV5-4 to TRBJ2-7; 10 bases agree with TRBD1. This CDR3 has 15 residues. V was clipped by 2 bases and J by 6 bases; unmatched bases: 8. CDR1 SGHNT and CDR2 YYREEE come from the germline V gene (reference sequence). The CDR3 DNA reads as TGTGCCAGCAGCTTCCCGGGACAGGGGTTCTCCGAGCAGTACTTC. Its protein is CASSFPGQGFSEQYF.

The chain's CDR3 is CASSEVGGFNYGYTF. CDR3 sequence (DNA): TGTGCCAGCAGTGAAGTGGGGGGATTTAACTATGGCTACACCTTC. The V gene is TRBV6-1, the J gene TRBJ1-2, with D possibly being TRBD1 (5 bases). Trimming removed 1 base at V and 1 base at J, with 10 bases between. Germline values: CDR1 MNHNS, CDR2 SASEGT. This CDR3 comprises 15 residues.

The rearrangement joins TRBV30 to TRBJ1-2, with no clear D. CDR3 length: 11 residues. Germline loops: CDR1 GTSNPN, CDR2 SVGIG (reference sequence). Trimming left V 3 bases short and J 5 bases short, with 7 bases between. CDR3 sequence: CAWRAEYGYTF. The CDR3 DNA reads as TGTGCCTGGAGGGCGGAGTATGGCTACACCTTC.

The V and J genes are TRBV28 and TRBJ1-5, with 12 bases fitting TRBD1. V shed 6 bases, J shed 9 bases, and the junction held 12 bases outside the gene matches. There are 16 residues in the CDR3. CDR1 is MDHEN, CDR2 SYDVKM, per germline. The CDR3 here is CASSDGTGGPLRPQHF. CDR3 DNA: TGTGCCAGCAGCGACGGGACAGGGGGCCCCTTGAGGCCCCAGCATTTT.

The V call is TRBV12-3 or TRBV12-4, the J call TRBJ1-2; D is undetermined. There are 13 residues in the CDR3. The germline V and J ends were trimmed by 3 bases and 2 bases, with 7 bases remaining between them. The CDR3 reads CASSLWQNYGYTF. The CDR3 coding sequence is TGTGCCAGCAGTTTGTGGCAGAACTATGGCTACACCTTC.

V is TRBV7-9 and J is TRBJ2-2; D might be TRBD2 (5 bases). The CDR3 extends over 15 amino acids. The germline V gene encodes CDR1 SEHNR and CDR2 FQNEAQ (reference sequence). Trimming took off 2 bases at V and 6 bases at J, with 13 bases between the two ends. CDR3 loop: CASSLITAGAGELFF. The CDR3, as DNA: TGTGCCAGCAGCTTAATCACCGCCGGGGCCGGGGAGCTGTTTTTT.

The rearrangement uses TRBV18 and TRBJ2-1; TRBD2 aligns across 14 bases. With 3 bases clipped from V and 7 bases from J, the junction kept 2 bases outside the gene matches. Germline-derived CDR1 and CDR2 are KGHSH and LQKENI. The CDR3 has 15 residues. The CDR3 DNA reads TGTGCCAGCTCACCGACTAGCGGGGGGGTTAATGAGCAGTTCTTC. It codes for CASSPTSGGVNEQFF.

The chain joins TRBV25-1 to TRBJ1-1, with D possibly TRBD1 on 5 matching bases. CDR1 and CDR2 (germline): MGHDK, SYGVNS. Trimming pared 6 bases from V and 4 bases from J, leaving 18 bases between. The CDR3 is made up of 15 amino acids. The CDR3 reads CASRAHQGWGTEAFF. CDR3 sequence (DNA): TGTGCCAGCAGAGCCCACCAGGGTTGGGGCACTGAAGCTTTCTTT.

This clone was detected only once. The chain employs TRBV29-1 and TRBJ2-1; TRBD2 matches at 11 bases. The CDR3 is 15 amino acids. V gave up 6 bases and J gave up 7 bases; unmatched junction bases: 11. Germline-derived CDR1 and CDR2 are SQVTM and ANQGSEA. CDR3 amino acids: CSVQTSGGNINEQFF. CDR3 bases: TGCAGCGTGCAAACTAGCGGGGGTAATATTAATGAGCAGTTCTTC.

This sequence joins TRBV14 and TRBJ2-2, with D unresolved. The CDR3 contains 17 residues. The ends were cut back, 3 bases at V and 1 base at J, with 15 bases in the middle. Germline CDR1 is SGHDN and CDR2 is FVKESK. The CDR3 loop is CASSQETPRVNTGELFF. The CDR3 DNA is TGTGCCAGCAGCCAGGAGACTCCTCGGGTGAACACCGGGGAGCTGTTTTTT.

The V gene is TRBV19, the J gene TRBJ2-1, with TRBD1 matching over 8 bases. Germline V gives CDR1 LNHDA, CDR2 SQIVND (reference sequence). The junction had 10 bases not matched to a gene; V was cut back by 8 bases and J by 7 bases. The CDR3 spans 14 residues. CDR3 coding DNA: TGTGCCAGTCAGGACAGGGTTGGGGAGAATGAGCAGTTCTTC. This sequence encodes CASQDRVGENEQFF.

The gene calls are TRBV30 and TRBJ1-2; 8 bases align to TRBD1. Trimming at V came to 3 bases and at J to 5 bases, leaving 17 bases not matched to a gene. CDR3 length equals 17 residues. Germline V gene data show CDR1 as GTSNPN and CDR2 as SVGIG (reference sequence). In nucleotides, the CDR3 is TGTGCCTGGAGCGGAGTGGAAACCGGGACAGGCCTTTATGGCTACACCTTC. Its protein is CAWSGVETGTGLYGYTF.

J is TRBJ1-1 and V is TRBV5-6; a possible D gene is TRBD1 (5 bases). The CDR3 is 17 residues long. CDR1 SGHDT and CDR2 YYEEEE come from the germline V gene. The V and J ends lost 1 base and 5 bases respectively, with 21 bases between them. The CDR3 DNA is TGTGCCAGCAGCTTGTTTGGGGCGCAGGTTATGAGGACTGAAGCTTTCTTT. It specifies CASSLFGAQVMRTEAFF.

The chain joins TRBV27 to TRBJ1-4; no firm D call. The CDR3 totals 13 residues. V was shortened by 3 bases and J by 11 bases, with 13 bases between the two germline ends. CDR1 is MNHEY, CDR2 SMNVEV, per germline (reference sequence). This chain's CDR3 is CASSFSGGGKLFF. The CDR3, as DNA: TGTGCCAGCAGTTTCTCGGGAGGCGGGAAACTGTTTTTT.

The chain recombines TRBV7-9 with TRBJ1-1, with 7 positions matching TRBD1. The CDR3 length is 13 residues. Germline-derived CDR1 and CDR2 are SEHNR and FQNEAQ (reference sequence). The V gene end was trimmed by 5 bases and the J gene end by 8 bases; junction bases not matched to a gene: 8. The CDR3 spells CASSVSGTEEAFF. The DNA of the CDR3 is TGTGCCAGCAGCGTCTCCGGGACAGAAGAAGCTTTCTTT.

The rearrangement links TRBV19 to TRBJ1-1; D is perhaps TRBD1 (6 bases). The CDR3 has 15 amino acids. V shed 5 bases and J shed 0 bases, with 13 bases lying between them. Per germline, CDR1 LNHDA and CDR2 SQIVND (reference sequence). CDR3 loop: CASSPGQLMNTEAFF. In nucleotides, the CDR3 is TGTGCCAGTAGTCCCGGACAGCTTATGAACACTGAAGCTTTCTTT.

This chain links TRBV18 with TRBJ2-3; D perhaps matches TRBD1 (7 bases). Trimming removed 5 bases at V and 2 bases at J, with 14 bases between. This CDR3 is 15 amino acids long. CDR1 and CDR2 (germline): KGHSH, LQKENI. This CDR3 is CASSGSRGATDTQYF. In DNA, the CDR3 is TGTGCCAGCTCAGGGAGCAGGGGGGCCACAGATACGCAGTATTTT.

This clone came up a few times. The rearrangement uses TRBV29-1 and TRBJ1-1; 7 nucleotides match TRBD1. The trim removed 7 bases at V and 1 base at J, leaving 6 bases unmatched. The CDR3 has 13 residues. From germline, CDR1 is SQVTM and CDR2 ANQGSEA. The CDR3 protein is CSGAQGGNTEAFF. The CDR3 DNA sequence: TGCAGCGGCGCTCAGGGGGGGAACACTGAAGCTTTCTTT. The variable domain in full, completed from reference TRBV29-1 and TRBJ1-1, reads SAVISQKPSRDICQRGTSLTIQCQVDSQVTMMFWYRQQPGQSLTLIATANQGSEATYESGFVIDKFPISRPNLTFSTLTVSNMSPEDSSIYLCSGAQGGNTEAFFGQGTRLTVV.

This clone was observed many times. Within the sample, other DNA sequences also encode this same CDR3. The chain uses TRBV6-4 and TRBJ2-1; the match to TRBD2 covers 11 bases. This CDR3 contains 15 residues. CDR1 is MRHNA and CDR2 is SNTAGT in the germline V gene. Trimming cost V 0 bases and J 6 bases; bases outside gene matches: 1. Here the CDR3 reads CASSDSSGGANEQFF. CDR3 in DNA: TGTGCCAGCAGTGACTCTAGCGGGGGGGCCAATGAGCAGTTCTTC.

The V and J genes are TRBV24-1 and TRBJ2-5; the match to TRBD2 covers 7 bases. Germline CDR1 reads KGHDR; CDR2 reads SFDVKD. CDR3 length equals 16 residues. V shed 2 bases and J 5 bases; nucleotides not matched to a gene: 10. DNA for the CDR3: TGTGCCACCAGTGATTATGGGACTAACCTAAGGGAGACCCAGTACTTC. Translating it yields CATSDYGTNLRETQYF.

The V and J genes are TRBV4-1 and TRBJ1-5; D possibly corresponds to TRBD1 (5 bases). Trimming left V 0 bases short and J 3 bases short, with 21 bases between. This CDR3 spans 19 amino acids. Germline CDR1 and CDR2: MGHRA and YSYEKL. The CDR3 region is CASSQELRGSETSNQPQHF. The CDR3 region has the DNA TGCGCCAGCAGCCAAGAACTAAGGGGATCAGAAACCTCCAATCAGCCCCAGCATTTT.

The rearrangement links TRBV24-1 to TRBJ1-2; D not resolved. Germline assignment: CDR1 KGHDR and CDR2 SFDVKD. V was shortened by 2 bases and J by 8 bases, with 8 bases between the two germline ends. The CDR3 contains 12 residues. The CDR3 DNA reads TGTGCCACCAGTGATTCGCGGCGGGGCTACACCTTC. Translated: CATSDSRRGYTF.